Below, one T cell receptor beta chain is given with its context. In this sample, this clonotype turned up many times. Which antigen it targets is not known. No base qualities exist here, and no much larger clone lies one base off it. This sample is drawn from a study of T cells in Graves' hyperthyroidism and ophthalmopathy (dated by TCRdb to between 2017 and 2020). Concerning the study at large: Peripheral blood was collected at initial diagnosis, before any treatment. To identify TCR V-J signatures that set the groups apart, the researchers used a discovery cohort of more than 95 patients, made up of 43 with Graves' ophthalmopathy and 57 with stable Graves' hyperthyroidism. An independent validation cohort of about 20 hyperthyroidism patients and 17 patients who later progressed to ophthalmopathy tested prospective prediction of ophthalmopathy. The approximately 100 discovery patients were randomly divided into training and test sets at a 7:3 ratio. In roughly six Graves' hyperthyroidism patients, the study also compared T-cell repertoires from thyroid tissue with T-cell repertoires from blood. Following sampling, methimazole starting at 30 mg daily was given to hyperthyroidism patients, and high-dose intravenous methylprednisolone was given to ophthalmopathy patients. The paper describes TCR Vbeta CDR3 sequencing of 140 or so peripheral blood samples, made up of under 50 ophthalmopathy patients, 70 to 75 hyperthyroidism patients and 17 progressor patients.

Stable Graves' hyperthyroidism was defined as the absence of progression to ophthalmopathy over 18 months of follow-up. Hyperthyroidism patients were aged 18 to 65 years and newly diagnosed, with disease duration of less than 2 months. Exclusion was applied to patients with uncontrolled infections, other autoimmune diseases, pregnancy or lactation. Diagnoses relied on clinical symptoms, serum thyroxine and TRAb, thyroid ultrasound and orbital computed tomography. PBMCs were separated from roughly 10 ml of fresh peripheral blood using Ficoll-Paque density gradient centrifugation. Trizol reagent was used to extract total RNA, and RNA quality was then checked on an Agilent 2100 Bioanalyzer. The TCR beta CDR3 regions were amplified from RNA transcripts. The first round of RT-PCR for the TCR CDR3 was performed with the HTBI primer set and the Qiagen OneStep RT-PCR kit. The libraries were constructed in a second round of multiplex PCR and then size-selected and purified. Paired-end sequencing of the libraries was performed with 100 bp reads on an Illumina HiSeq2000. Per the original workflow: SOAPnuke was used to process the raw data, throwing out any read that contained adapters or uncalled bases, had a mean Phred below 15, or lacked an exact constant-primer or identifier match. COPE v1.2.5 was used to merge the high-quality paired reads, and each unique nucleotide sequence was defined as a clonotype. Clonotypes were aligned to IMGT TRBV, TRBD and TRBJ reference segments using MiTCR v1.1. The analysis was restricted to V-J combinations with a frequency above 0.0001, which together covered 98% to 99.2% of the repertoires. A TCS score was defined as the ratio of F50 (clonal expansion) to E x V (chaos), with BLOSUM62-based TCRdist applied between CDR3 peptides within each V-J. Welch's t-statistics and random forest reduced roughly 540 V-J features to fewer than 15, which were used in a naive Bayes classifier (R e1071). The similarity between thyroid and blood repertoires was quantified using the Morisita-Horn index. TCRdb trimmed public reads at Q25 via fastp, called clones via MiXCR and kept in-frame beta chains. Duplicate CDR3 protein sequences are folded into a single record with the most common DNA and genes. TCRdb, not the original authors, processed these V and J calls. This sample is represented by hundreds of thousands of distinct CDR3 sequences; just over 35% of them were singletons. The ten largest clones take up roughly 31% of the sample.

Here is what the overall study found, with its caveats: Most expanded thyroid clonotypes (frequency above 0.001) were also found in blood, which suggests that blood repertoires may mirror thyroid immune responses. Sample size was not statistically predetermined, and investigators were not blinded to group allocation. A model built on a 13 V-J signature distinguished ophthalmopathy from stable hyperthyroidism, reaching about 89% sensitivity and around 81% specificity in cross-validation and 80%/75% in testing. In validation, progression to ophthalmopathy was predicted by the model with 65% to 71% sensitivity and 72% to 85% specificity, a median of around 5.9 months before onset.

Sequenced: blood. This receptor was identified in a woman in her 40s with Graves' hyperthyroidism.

The CDR3 here reads CASSPGALRETQYF. The nucleotide sequence reads as follows: TGCGCCAGCTCCCCGGGGGCGCTTAGAGAGACCCAGTACTTC. Recombination connected TRBV10-2 to TRBJ2-5; the D gene is perhaps TRBD1 or TRBD2, each of them matching over 6 bases. V is reduced by 8 bases and J by 4 bases, leaving a spacing of 17 bases between them. Its CDR3 holds 14 amino acids, cysteine through phenylalanine. The retained sequence is limited to the CDR3, 42 bases, with the frame set at the first base. The germline V gene gives CDR1 as WSHSY and CDR2 as SAAADI.